Included here is one TCR beta chain sequence, with context. These data come from a study of blood T cell repertoires in COVID-19. Produced via immunoSEQ multiplex PCR; TCRdb's table is partial and in-frame only. The sample consists of roughly 50,000 clones, about 80% of them appearing once. Per germline, CDR1 SNHLY and CDR2 FYNNEI. The CDR3 consists of 16 residues. Trimming took 7 bases from V and 3 from J, leaving 21 bases between them. This TCR was recovered from a man between 60 and 75 years old with acute or convalescent COVID-19. The chain is built from TRBV2 and TRBJ1-1; D is unresolved. Sequences were obtained from peripheral blood. In DNA form, the CDR3 reads TGTGCCAGCATGGGATGGGCCTCGGGGAGATACACTGAAGCTTTCTTT. It yields the protein CASMGWASGRYTEAFF. Full variable domain (missing parts from reference TRBV2 and TRBJ1-1): EPEVTQTPSHQVTQMGQEVILRCVPISNHLYFYWYRQILGQKVEFLVSFYNNEISEKSEIFDDQFSVERPDGSNFTLKIRSTKLEDSAMYFCASMGWASGRYTEAFFGQGTRLTVV.